These T cell receptor beta chains were read from a single sample in a study of blood T cells in healthy people across ages. Each CDR3 protein is one row after TCRdb ran MiXCR on the 5' RACE reads. Among about 730,000 distinct CDR3 sequences listed, approximately 43% were seen once. The sequenced material came from blood. Receptors originate from a woman aged 55-70 years in good health. CDR3s include the opening cysteine and the closing phenylalanine or tryptophan. The order of the fields is D gene, clone size, J gene, V gene, CDR3 protein, CDR3 DNA. A D gene is named only where the DNA matches it firmly. Size is omitted from some rows. Given values are once, few, many or a class for expanded clones.

-,few,TRBJ2-3,TRBV7-3,CASSLGLGGGTQYF,TGTGCCAGCAGCTTAGGGCTAGGGGGAGGTACGCAGTATTTT
-,few,TRBJ2-4,TRBV7-2,CASSPGWRRDIQYF,TGTGCCAGCAGCCCCGGTTGGCGCCGTGACATTCAGTACTTC
TRBD1,-,TRBJ2-1,TRBV7-3,CASSSTGTGVANEQFF,TGTGCCAGCAGCTCCACCGGGACAGGGGTTGCCAATGAGCAGTTCTTC
TRBD2,-,TRBJ2-1,TRBV20-1,CSARVTSGSYERFF,TGCAGTGCTAGAGTTACTAGCGGGAGCTATGAGCGGTTCTTC
-,-,TRBJ1-1,TRBV7-2,CASSFKGGDTEAFF,TGTGCCAGCAGCTTTAAAGGGGGGGACACTGAAGCTTTCTTT
TRBD2,-,TRBJ2-7,TRBV6-6,CASSSSSGRGYEQYF,TGTGCCAGCAGTTCAAGCAGCGGGAGGGGGTACGAGCAGTACTTC
-,few,TRBJ1-5,TRBV6-1,CASSSAQGDQPQHF,TGTGCCAGCAGTTCGGCACAAGGAGATCAGCCCCAGCATTTT
TRBD1,-,TRBJ2-5,TRBV7-6,CASSSATGAVETQYF,TGTGCCAGCAGCTCTGCGACAGGGGCGGTGGAGACCCAGTACTTC
-,-,TRBJ2-5,TRBV6-5,CASSSADLQSETQYF,TGTGCCAGCAGTTCCGCGGACTTACAATCAGAGACCCAGTACTTC
TRBD1,-,TRBJ2-1,TRBV3-1,CASSPTPGTGTVEGEQFF,TGTGCCAGCAGCCCGACCCCCGGGACAGGGACGGTGGAGGGTGAGCAGTTCTTC
-,few,TRBJ2-7,TRBV25-1,CASRRGWYEQYF,TGTGCCAGCCGGCGGGGCTGGTACGAGCAGTACTTC
-,few,TRBJ1-2,TRBV7-2,CASSLDLRAVSYGYTF,TGTGCCAGCAGCTTAGATCTCCGCGCAGTCAGCTATGGCTACACCTTC
-,many,TRBJ1-1,TRBV10-3,CAISGNLPEAFF,TGTGCCATCAGTGGAAATTTGCCTGAAGCTTTCTTT
TRBD2,many,TRBJ2-7,TRBV5-1,CASSLSGKTYEQYF,TGCGCCAGCAGCTTGAGCGGGAAGACCTACGAGCAGTACTTC
-,-,TRBJ1-2,TRBV25-1,CASSEAGVGYTF,TGTGCCAGCAGTGAAGCAGGGGTGGGCTACACCTTC
-,-,TRBJ2-5,TRBV7-9,CASSSGSEETQYF,TGTGCCAGCAGCTCCGGGTCCGAAGAGACCCAGTACTTC
-,-,TRBJ2-1,TRBV5-1,CASSLDGTLNEQFF,TGCGCCAGCAGCTTGGATGGGACTCTGAATGAGCAGTTCTTC
TRBD2,few,TRBJ2-1,TRBV7-2,CASSLVGLAENNEQFF,TGTGCCAGCAGCTTAGTGGGACTAGCGGAGAACAATGAGCAGTTCTTC
-,many,TRBJ2-5,TRBV7-2,CASSLVEGETQYF,TGTGCCAGCAGCTTAGTTGAGGGAGAGACCCAGTACTTC
TRBD2,-,TRBJ2-3,TRBV29-1,CSVAPFSGPFTDTQYF,TGCAGCGTTGCACCCTTTAGCGGGCCGTTCACAGATACGCAGTATTTT
TRBD1,few,TRBJ2-7,TRBV24-1,CATSGGDRGLYEQYF,TGTGCCACCAGTGGCGGGGACAGGGGGCTCTACGAGCAGTACTTC
-,few,TRBJ1-1,TRBV29-1,CSARRQVLNTEAFF,TGCAGCGCTAGACGACAGGTCCTGAACACTGAAGCTTTCTTT
-,few,TRBJ1-5,TRBV15,CATSSRDRLNQPQHF,TGTGCCACCAGCAGCCGCGACAGGCTCAATCAGCCCCAGCATTTT
-,-,TRBJ1-6,TRBV6-5,CASRTDAYNSPLHF,TGTGCCAGCAGAACGGACGCGTATAATTCACCCCTCCACTTT
-,few,TRBJ2-2,TRBV4-3,CASSQDLGNGELFF,TGCGCCAGCAGCCAAGATTTGGGGAACGGGGAGCTGTTTTTT
-,few,TRBJ2-5,TRBV20-1,CSASRQKPQETQYF,TGCAGTGCTAGCAGACAGAAACCCCAGGAGACCCAGTACTTC
TRBD1,once,TRBJ1-2,TRBV4-2,CASSQVSHRTGRNGYTF,TGTGCCAGCAGCCAAGTTAGTCATCGGACAGGGAGGAATGGCTACACCTTC
TRBD1,few,TRBJ2-7,TRBV5-5,CASSLLTGGSEQYF,TGTGCCAGCAGCTTACTGACAGGGGGGAGTGAGCAGTACTTC
TRBD1,-,TRBJ1-2,TRBV7-2,CASSLGGQANYGYTF,TGTGCCAGCAGCTTAGGGGGACAGGCGAACTATGGCTACACCTTC
-,-,TRBJ2-3,TRBV18,CASSFPGPGMGGTQYF,TGTGCCAGCTCATTTCCGGGACCGGGAATGGGGGGAACGCAGTATTTT
TRBD2,few,TRBJ2-5,TRBV7-3,CASSLSPSGDQETQYF,TGTGCCAGCAGCTTAAGCCCTAGCGGGGACCAAGAGACCCAGTACTTC
-,-,TRBJ2-6,TRBV5-1,CASNNLKTSGANVLTF,TGCGCCAGCAACAACTTGAAGACCTCTGGGGCCAACGTCCTGACTTTC
-,few,TRBJ1-4,TRBV12-3/TRBV12-4,CASSRGREKLFF,TGTGCCAGCAGCAGGGGTCGAGAAAAACTGTTTTTT
-,-,TRBJ2-1,TRBV24-1,CATDFRDEQFF,TGTGCCACCGACTTTCGTGATGAGCAGTTCTTC
-,-,TRBJ2-7,TRBV29-1,CSVESGKHEQYF,TGCAGCGTTGAGTCAGGGAAGCATGAGCAGTACTTC
-,-,TRBJ2-1,TRBV6-2/TRBV6-3,CASSTAAKDNEQFF,TGTGCCAGCAGTACGGCGGCAAAGGACAATGAGCAGTTCTTC
TRBD1,few,TRBJ2-1,TRBV5-5,CASSVPIGTDYNEQFF,TGTGCCAGCAGCGTTCCGATCGGGACAGACTACAATGAGCAGTTCTTC
-,-,TRBJ1-2,TRBV12-3/TRBV12-4,CASRPVSNTGGYTF,TGTGCCAGCAGACCCGTATCCAACACGGGAGGCTACACCTTC
TRBD1,few,TRBJ1-2,TRBV9,CASRPGAGTGSSYGYTF,TGTGCCAGCAGGCCTGGTGCCGGGACAGGGAGTTCCTATGGCTACACCTTC
TRBD2,-,TRBJ2-1,TRBV7-3,CASSFVPSGTDEQFF,TGTGCCAGCAGCTTTGTCCCTAGCGGGACGGATGAGCAGTTCTTC
-,-,TRBJ1-4,TRBV6-5,CASSGQHTLNEKLFF,TGTGCCAGCAGCGGACAGCACACCCTTAATGAAAAACTGTTTTTT
TRBD2,few,TRBJ2-1,TRBV20-1,CSVGTSGGYNEQFF,TGCAGTGTCGGGACTAGCGGGGGATACAATGAGCAGTTCTTC
TRBD2,-,TRBJ2-7,TRBV7-9,CASSSSGSGEQYF,TGTGCCAGCAGTTCTAGCGGGTCAGGGGAGCAGTACTTC
-,few,TRBJ2-7,TRBV28,CASSLWYEQYF,TGTGCCAGCAGTTTATGGTACGAGCAGTACTTC
TRBD2,-,TRBJ2-5,TRBV7-9,CASSYPGLAPETQYF,TGTGCCAGCAGCTACCCGGGACTAGCTCCAGAGACCCAGTACTTC
-,many,TRBJ2-7,TRBV6-5,CASKDGQGGYEQYF,TGTGCCAGCAAGGATGGGCAGGGAGGCTACGAGCAGTACTTC
-,few,TRBJ2-7,TRBV28,CATVPRGRPYYEQYF,TGTGCCACCGTCCCTCGGGGGCGCCCCTACTACGAGCAGTACTTC
-,-,TRBJ2-5,TRBV7-2,CASSLIFHEQYF,TGTGCCAGCAGCTTAATTTTCCATGAGCAGTACTTC
-,few,TRBJ2-2,TRBV10-3,CAIKGAGTNTGELFF,TGTGCCATCAAAGGGGCAGGGACGAACACCGGGGAGCTGTTTTTT
-,-,TRBJ2-1,TRBV12-3/TRBV12-4,CASSLGDSVYDEQFF,TGTGCCAGCAGTTTAGGGGATTCAGTCTACGATGAGCAGTTCTTC
-,few,TRBJ1-6,TRBV7-8,CASSLPSSPLHF,TGTGCCAGCAGCTTACCTAGCTCACCCCTCCACTTT
TRBD2,-,TRBJ2-3,TRBV3-1,CASSQDPGLAQYF,TGTGCCAGCAGCCAAGATCCGGGACTAGCGCAGTATTTT
-,-,TRBJ1-5,TRBV7-9,CASSLSGFGQPQHF,TGTGCCAGCAGCCTATCCGGGTTCGGTCAGCCCCAGCATTTT